A selection of T cell receptor beta chains follows, all from one sample in a study of beta chain features in type 1 diabetes. Assay used: immunoSEQ multiplex PCR; TCRdb lists only in-frame clones, some missing. The repertoire holds under 300,000 clones, roughly 22% seen once, with less than 0.03% in the top ten. What was sequenced was naive CD4+ T cells from blood. The receptors derive from a woman aged 40 to 50 with type 1 diabetes. The CDR3 runs from the conserved cysteine through the conserved F or W. Fields, in order: D gene, J gene, V gene, clone size, CDR3 protein, CDR3 DNA. D genes are given only for firm matches. Clone size, where shown, is once, few, many, or a class for clones that have expanded.

TRBD2 | TRBJ2-5 | TRBV4-3 | few | CASSQEASGGETQYF | TGCGCCAGCAGCCAAGAGGCTAGCGGGGGAGAGACCCAGTACTTC
TRBD1 | TRBJ1-5 | TRBV4-2 | NA | CASSQGTGETQPQHF | TGTGCCAGCAGCCAAGGGACAGGGGAAACTCAGCCCCAGCATTTT
TRBD1 | TRBJ2-3 | TRBV28 | NA | CASSLRQGATDTQYF | TGTGCCAGCAGTTTAAGGCAGGGGGCAACAGATACGCAGTATTTT
NA | TRBJ2-2 | TRBV5-1 | few | CASSPASGSNTGELFF | TGCGCCAGCAGCCCCGCCTCAGGGTCGAACACCGGGGAGCTGTTTTTT
TRBD1 | TRBJ1-1 | TRBV4-1 | NA | CASSLPNRGDTEAFF | TGCGCCAGCAGCCTTCCAAACAGGGGAGACACTGAAGCTTTCTTT
NA | TRBJ2-7 | TRBV5-1 | few | CASSLVAGYEQYF | TGCGCCAGCAGCTTGGTGGCAGGCTACGAGCAGTACTTC
NA | TRBJ1-1 | TRBV9 | few | CASSAEDTEAFF | TGTGCCAGCAGCGCCGAGGACACTGAAGCTTTCTTT
TRBD1 | TRBJ2-3 | TRBV9 | few | CASSVEVSGTGGLDTQYF | TGTGCCAGCAGCGTAGAAGTGAGCGGGACAGGGGGACTAGATACGCAGTATTTT
TRBD2 | TRBJ2-7 | TRBV19 | few | CASSIAGGRTYEQYF | TGTGCCAGTAGTATAGCAGGCGGGAGGACCTACGAGCAGTACTTC
NA | TRBJ1-2 | TRBV5-1 | NA | CASSFGGEDGYTF | TGCGCCAGCAGCTTCGGAGGGGAGGACGGCTACACCTTC
NA | TRBJ2-1 | TRBV11-1 | NA | CASSFRGSYNEQFF | TGTGCCAGCAGCTTCCGGGGGAGCTACAATGAGCAGTTCTTC
NA | TRBJ1-2 | TRBV5-1 | few | CASSLATATIYGYTF | TGCGCCAGCAGCTTGGCGACAGCGACAATCTATGGCTACACCTTC
TRBD1 | TRBJ2-7 | TRBV4-2 | few | CASSSTFQGEYEQYF | TGTGCCAGCAGCTCAACATTCCAGGGGGAATACGAGCAGTACTTC
NA | TRBJ2-1 | TRBV28 | few | CASTRSSYNEQFF | TGTGCCAGTACTAGGAGCTCCTACAATGAGCAGTTCTTC
NA | TRBJ2-5 | TRBV4-3 | NA | CASSQGGLGETQYF | TGCGCCAGCAGCCAAGGAGGCCTAGGAGAGACCCAGTACTTC
NA | TRBJ2-5 | TRBV28 | NA | CASSNPGLSETQYF | TGTGCCAGCAGTAATCCGGGATTATCTGAGACCCAGTACTTC
NA | TRBJ1-1 | TRBV29-1 | NA | CSSQIDRNTEAFF | TGCAGCTCCCAAATTGACAGGAACACTGAAGCTTTCTTT
TRBD1 | TRBJ1-1 | TRBV9 | NA | CASSSLTGTGNANTEAFF | TGTGCCAGCAGCTCTTTGACAGGGACAGGTAATGCGAACACTGAAGCTTTCTTT
TRBD1 | TRBJ2-2 | TRBV5-4 | few | CASRYRDRTSNTGELFF | TGTGCCAGCAGGTACCGGGACAGGACCTCGAACACCGGGGAGCTGTTTTTT
TRBD1 | TRBJ1-2 | TRBV25-1 | NA | CASSGTGYGYTF | TGTGCCAGCTCCGGGACAGGCTATGGCTACACCTTC
NA | TRBJ2-7 | TRBV30 | few | CAWHSNYEQYF | TGTGCCTGGCACTCTAATTACGAGCAGTACTTC
NA | TRBJ2-5 | TRBV29-1 | few | CSSLRGAVNGETQYF | TGCAGCTCTCTCCGTGGGGCGGTAAACGGGGAGACCCAGTACTTC
TRBD1 | TRBJ2-7 | TRBV9 | NA | CASSPRTGGIYEQYF | TGTGCCAGCAGCCCCCGGACAGGGGGAATCTACGAGCAGTACTTC
NA | TRBJ2-3 | TRBV7-7 | NA | CASSLRIGRGTDTQYF | TGTGCTAGCAGCTTAAGAATTGGGAGAGGCACAGATACGCAGTATTTT
TRBD2 | TRBJ2-5 | TRBV2 | few | CASSKLAGEETQYF | TGTGCCAGCAGTAAATTAGCGGGGGAAGAGACCCAGTACTTC
NA | TRBJ2-5 | TRBV7-9 | few | CASSLVLGETQYF | TGTGCCAGCAGCTTAGTACTAGGAGAGACCCAGTACTTC
NA | TRBJ1-4 | TRBV6-6 | NA | CASTLGGFNEKLFF | TGTGCCAGCACTCTCGGGGGGTTTAACGAAAAACTGTTTTTT
TRBD1 | TRBJ1-5 | TRBV7-9 | NA | CASSFDRAHQPQHF | TGTGCCAGCAGCTTCGACAGGGCGCATCAGCCCCAGCATTTT
NA | TRBJ1-4 | TRBV5-4 | few | CASSLVGRNEKLFF | TGTGCCAGCAGCTTGGTGGGGAGGAATGAAAAACTGTTTTTT
NA | TRBJ2-2 | TRBV4-2 | few | CASSQEEVVGGVTGELFF | TGTGCCAGCAGCCAAGAGGAAGTGGTGGGAGGCGTCACCGGGGAGCTGTTTTTT
NA | TRBJ2-6 | TRBV7-3 | few | CASSPQGSGANVLTF | TGTGCCAGCAGCCCACAGGGATCTGGGGCCAACGTCCTGACTTTC
NA | TRBJ2-7 | TRBV29-1 | few | CSVEGQAAYEQYF | TGCAGCGTTGAAGGTCAAGCCGCCTACGAGCAGTACTTC
NA | TRBJ2-3 | TRBV14 | NA | CASSQGGDTQYF | TGTGCCAGCAGCCAAGGCGGGGATACGCAGTATTTT
NA | TRBJ1-2 | TRBV4-3 | once | CASSHVDRNYGYTF | TGCGCCAGCAGCCACGTAGACAGAAACTATGGCTACACCTTC
NA | TRBJ1-4 | TRBV15 | NA | CATSRDPGGVNEKLFF | TGTGCCACCAGCAGAGATCCCGGCGGGGTTAATGAAAAACTGTTTTTT
NA | TRBJ1-2 | TRBV28 | few | CASSSRTVNYGYTF | TGTGCCAGCAGTTCCCGGACAGTTAACTATGGCTACACCTTC
NA | TRBJ1-1 | TRBV6-5 | NA | CASSYSGGTTEAFF | TGTGCCAGCAGTTACTCGGGGGGTACGACTGAAGCTTTCTTT
NA | TRBJ1-5 | TRBV9 | NA | CASSVGGDAGGNQPQHF | TGTGCCAGCAGCGTAGGAGGCGACGCGGGGGGCAATCAGCCCCAGCATTTT
NA | TRBJ2-1 | TRBV13 | few | CASRATSGFMDYNEQFF | TGTGCCAGCAGAGCCACGTCCGGGTTTATGGACTACAATGAGCAGTTCTTC
TRBD1 | TRBJ2-1 | TRBV2 | NA | CASRRDRTSYNEQFF | TGTGCCAGCAGGCGGGACAGGACGTCCTACAATGAGCAGTTCTTC
TRBD1 | TRBJ1-1 | TRBV29-1 | NA | CSVGDRRYEAFF | TGCAGCGTTGGGGACAGAAGGTACGAAGCTTTCTTT
TRBD2 | TRBJ2-2 | TRBV5-1 | NA | CASSLVYGTSGPNTGELFF | TGCGCCAGCAGCTTGGTATACGGGACTAGCGGGCCGAACACCGGGGAGCTGTTTTTT
TRBD1 | TRBJ2-1 | TRBV7-9 | NA | CASSPGQGLGEQFF | TGTGCCAGCAGCCCGGGACAGGGGCTCGGTGAGCAGTTCTTC
NA | TRBJ2-6 | TRBV4-3 | NA | CASSQDRVSNVLTF | TGCGCCAGCAGCCAAGACAGGGTATCCAACGTCCTGACTTTC
NA | TRBJ1-2 | TRBV7-9 | few | CASSTRANYGYTF | TGTGCCAGCAGCACCAGGGCGAACTATGGCTACACCTTC